This T cell receptor (beta chain) is from a study of blood T cell repertoires in COVID-19. For the study at large: Material from acute and convalescent COVID-19 was sourced from the United States, Italy and Spain. The analysed material was cDNA or gDNA that came from T cells, B-cell-depleted T cells, or PBMCs.

Per the germline V gene, CDR1 is SGHTA and CDR2 is FQGNSA. V was clipped by 2 bases and J by 8 bases, with 16 bases between them. The CDR3 is 15 amino acids. Original analysis: For nucleated cells, counts were estimated from reference gene primer amplification. The repertoire was sequenced with immunoSEQ multiplex PCR; TCRdb's copy has only in-frame clones and lacks some. The DNA was the basis for D and trimming; V, J and clone size are from that table. The repertoire consists of under 80,000 clones, with roughly 80% occurring once and the leading ten covering 40% to 45%. Sample: peripheral blood. J is TRBJ2-1 and V is TRBV7-2, with D unresolved. The clonotype was recovered from a man older than 75 with acute or convalescent COVID-19. CDR3 nucleotide sequence: TGTGCCAGCAGCTTATCCTCTCAGGTACCCCATGAGCAGTTCTTC. Amino acids: CASSLSSQVPHEQFF.